This T cell receptor beta chain was observed in a study of OX40 agonist ivuxolimab in advanced cancers. Study background: Every 2 weeks, ivuxolimab was infused into the patients intravenously at between 0.01 and 10 mg/kg. Broader study findings: Clones of CD4+ and CD8+ blood T cells grew by week 6 at doses of 0.1 to 3.0 mg/kg. Specificity for antigen went undetermined in the expanded peripheral T cells.

In the case of this clone: What it binds is unknown.

Repertoires were generated with immunoSEQ multiplex PCR, while TCRdb's copy carries only in-frame clones and drops some. There are about 130,000 clones in the sample; over 75% occur only once, and about 1% lies in the top ten. Samples were taken at baseline and on day 1 of cycles 4 and 7. The V gene lost 6 bases and the J gene lost 6 bases, with 13 bases spanning the gap. The CDR3 spans 13 residues. From germline, CDR1 is LNHNV and CDR2 YYDKDF (reference sequence). The chain couples TRBV15 to TRBJ2-3; D is undetermined. The TCR originated in an adult with an advanced solid tumor such as melanoma, head and neck, liver or kidney cancer. The sequencing used CD4+ or CD8+ T cells sorted from blood, collected in a trial of the OX40 agonist ivuxolimab. CDR3: CATRGAGVDTQYF. For the CDR3, the DNA is TGTGCCACCAGAGGCGCAGGCGTGGATACGCAGTATTTT. Variable domain in full (rest from reference TRBV15 and TRBJ2-3): DAMVIQNPRYQVTQFGKPVTLSCSQTLNHNVMYWYQQKSSQAPKLLFHYYDKDFNNEADTPDNFQSRRPNTSFCFLDIRSPGLGDTAMYLCATRGAGVDTQYFGPGTRLTVL.